This T cell receptor (beta chain) was sequenced during a study of cytomegalovirus exposure and HLA in healthy donors. The study, taken as a whole, reports: The study recorded 150 to 200 TCR beta chains that were cytomegalovirus-associated. Several of the most significant clusters were apparently associated with common viral pathogens in a later analysis.

Both 60 Vbeta primers and 13 Jbeta primers went into the PCR. Assay used: immunoSEQ multiplex PCR; TCRdb lists only in-frame clones, some missing. The sample has roughly 130,000 clones; just under 75% are singletons. As to this clone: What it binds is not known.

The germline V gene encodes CDR1 SGHNT and CDR2 YENEEA. This CDR3 has 16 amino acids. V shed 0 bases and J shed 5 bases, with 14 bases lying between them. V and J are TRBV11-3 and TRBJ2-1, with a possible D match to TRBD2 (6 bases). Sequenced input: PBMCs. This receptor was identified in a man aged 40-55 years in good health and CMV-seropositive. CDR3 nucleotides: TGTGCCAGCAGCTTAGATATGCGGGGTGGGGACAATGAGCAGTTCTTC. It yields the protein CASSLDMRGGDNEQFF.